This T cell receptor beta chain was profiled in a study of T cells of healthy individuals. From the 5' RACE reads, TCRdb called clonotypes with MiXCR, one entry per CDR3 protein. The repertoire holds tens of thousands of distinct CDR3 sequences, with 3.5% to 5.5% as singletons. Germline CDR1 reads LGHNA; CDR2 reads YSLEER. Trimming took off 0 bases at V and 6 bases at J, with 12 bases between the two ends. This CDR3 spans 14 amino acids. At least ten counts were recorded for this clonotype. This TCR was sampled from a human donor in good health. The chain links TRBV4-3 to TRBJ2-7; D is ambiguous. The CDR3 nucleotides read TGCGCCAGCAGCCAAGATTGGAACAAACCCGAGCAGTACTTC. The encoded protein is CASSQDWNKPEQYF.